A single sample is the source of the 21 T cell receptor beta chains below, sequenced in a study of blood T cell repertoires in COVID-19. Libraries were prepared by immunoSEQ multiplex PCR; TCRdb keeps only in-frame clonotypes and omits some of them. The sample has under 250,000 clones; around 82% are singletons. The sequenced material came from peripheral blood. Source of these receptors: a young woman who had recovered from COVID-19.

The chain uses TRBV18 and TRBJ2-6, with D perhaps TRBD1 (5 bases). V lost 6 bases to trimming and J lost 0 bases, with 12 bases between them. CDR1 and CDR2 (germline): KGHSH, LQKENI. CDR3 length equals 16 residues. Here the CDR3 reads CASSPLQVSGANVLTF. The CDR3 region has the DNA TGTGCCAGCTCGCCCTTACAGGTCTCTGGGGCCAACGTCCTGACTTTC.

The chain links TRBV13 to TRBJ2-7; TRBD2 matches at 8 bases. The CDR3 spans 16 residues. Germline CDR1 reads PRHDT; CDR2 reads FYEKMQ (reference sequence). V gave up 3 bases and J gave up 4 bases; unmatched junction bases: 11. The CDR3 loop is CASSFFDSGSRYEQYF. The CDR3 DNA is TGTGCCAGCAGCTTCTTCGACAGCGGGAGTCGTTACGAGCAGTACTTC.

The DNA for the CDR3 is TGCGCCAGCAGCCAAGAAGGACTAGCGGGGAGCTCCTACGAGCAGTACTTC. It codes for CASSQEGLAGSSYEQYF. The chain combines TRBV4-1 with TRBJ2-7, with 12 nucleotides matching TRBD2. Trimming at V came to 0 bases and at J to 0 bases, leaving 3 bases not matched to a gene. CDR1 and CDR2 (germline): MGHRA, YSYEKL. This CDR3 spans 17 amino acids.

This chain uses TRBV28 with TRBJ1-1; 8 bases fit TRBD1. Germline CDR1 and CDR2: MDHEN and SYDVKM. The CDR3 contains 14 residues. The junction had 7 bases not matched to a gene; V was cut back by 6 bases and J by 4 bases. CDR3 residues: CASRTGAPGTEAFF. CDR3 DNA: TGTGCCAGCAGGACAGGGGCTCCTGGCACTGAAGCTTTCTTT.

The chain has TRBV4-2 and TRBJ1-2; 10 positions match TRBD1. Trimming at V came to 1 base and at J to 7 bases, leaving 6 bases not matched to a gene. The CDR3 extends over 15 amino acids. CDR1 and CDR2 from the germline V gene are LGHNA and YNFKEQ. In DNA, the CDR3 is TGTGCCAGCAGCCAAGGCGACAGGGGGCTAGGTGGCTACACCTTC. Protein: CASSQGDRGLGGYTF.

This chain links TRBV5-1 with TRBJ1-1, with 8 bases matching TRBD1. The CDR3 runs to 19 residues. Germline V gene lookup returns CDR1 SGHRS and CDR2 YFSETQ. Losses at the gene ends were 0 bases for V and 0 bases for J; bases not matched to a gene: 13. The chain's CDR3 is CASSLVRNRAGGVNTEAFF. In DNA form, the CDR3 reads TGCGCCAGCAGCTTGGTGAGGAATCGGGCAGGGGGCGTGAACACTGAAGCTTTCTTT.

This CDR3 is CASGLAGAMGYEQYF. CDR3 coding DNA: TGTGCCTCGGGACTAGCGGGAGCCATGGGCTACGAGCAGTACTTC. The V gene is TRBV27, the J gene TRBJ2-7; 14 bases are shared with TRBD2. Germline V lookup: CDR1 MNHEY, CDR2 SMNVEV (reference sequence). The CDR3 is 15 residues long. V trimming: 11 bases; J trimming: 3 bases; junction bases outside the gene matches: 9.

The rearrangement uses TRBV10-3 and TRBJ2-5; 12 nucleotides agree with TRBD2. CDR1 is ENHRY, CDR2 SYGVKD, per germline. The trim removed 2 bases at V and 5 bases at J, leaving 12 bases unmatched. The CDR3 has 18 residues. The CDR3 loop is CAISEADPASGRDETQYF. The CDR3 region has the DNA TGTGCCATCAGTGAGGCGGATCCTGCTAGCGGGAGGGACGAGACCCAGTACTTC.

This chain joins TRBV4-2 and TRBJ1-2; D call uncertain. Germline V lookup: CDR1 LGHNA, CDR2 YNFKEQ. Between the trimmed V and J ends, which lost 0 bases and 6 bases, there was a span of 17 bases. The CDR3 sequence is 16 residues long. CDR3 coding DNA: TGTGCCAGCAGCCAAGATAGGTCCCCCCTGGGCCATGGCTACACCTTC. As protein: CASSQDRSPLGHGYTF.

The genes are TRBV4-1 and TRBJ2-5, with D perhaps matching TRBD1 (6 bases). The V gene's germline CDR1 is MGHRA and CDR2 YSYEKL. V dropped 1 base and J dropped 2 bases, with 14 bases sitting between them. This CDR3 contains 16 residues. The CDR3 DNA reads TGCGCCAGCAGCCAAGTTCAGGGGTCGTTGCAAGAGACCCAGTACTTC. Translated, it gives CASSQVQGSLQETQYF.

This clone was counted many times. The chain is built from TRBV24-1 and TRBJ2-3; D uncertain. CDR1 KGHDR and CDR2 SFDVKD come from the germline V gene. V was clipped by 6 bases and J by 5 bases, with 17 bases between them. The CDR3 is made up of 15 amino acids. CDR3 DNA sequence: TGTGCCACCAGTAGTGCATTGGCCCTGGTAGATACGCAGTATTTT. This gives the protein CATSSALALVDTQYF.

This clone came up a few times. CDR3 nucleotides: TGTGCCAGCAGCCAAGCAGGGGGCGCTGGCTACACCTTC. It codes for CASSQAGGAGYTF. V is TRBV3-1 (or the pseudogene TRBV3-2) and J is TRBJ1-2, with TRBD1 matching over 8 bases. J gave up 7 bases and V 1 base, and 2 bases lay outside the gene matches. CDR1 and CDR2 from the germline V gene are LGHDT and YNNKEL (reference sequence). The CDR3 contains 13 residues.

The genes are TRBV12-3 or TRBV12-4 and TRBJ1-1; D remains unclear. Between the trimmed V and J ends, which lost 7 bases and 5 bases, there was a span of 14 bases. The CDR3 consists of 13 residues. The CDR3 DNA reads TGTGCCAGCACCCCAGCGGGTGGGACTGAAGCTTTCTTT. This gives the protein CASTPAGGTEAFF.

The chain is built from TRBV29-1 and TRBJ2-5; 10 positions match TRBD2. V trimming: 5 bases; J trimming: 0 bases; junction bases outside the gene matches: 6. Per the germline V gene, CDR1 is SQVTM and CDR2 is ANQGSEA. This CDR3 comprises 15 residues. The CDR3 DNA reads TGCAGCGTTCCGACTAGCGGGCACTACCAAGAGACCCAGTACTTC. Translated: CSVPTSGHYQETQYF.

The chain joins TRBV30 to TRBJ2-5; 7 nucleotides agree with TRBD2. The CDR3 spans 14 residues. CDR1 and CDR2 (germline): GTSNPN, SVGIG (reference sequence). V shed 3 bases and J 2 bases; nucleotides not matched to a gene: 6. Here the CDR3 DNA reads TGTGCCTGGAGCCGCGGGAGTCTACAAGAGACCCAGTACTTC. This gives the protein CAWSRGSLQETQYF.

The V call is TRBV5-1, the J call TRBJ1-2, with a weak D call TRBD1 (6 bases). CDR3 length equals 12 residues. Trimming cost V 1 base and J 6 bases, with 7 bases left between them. Germline V gives CDR1 SGHRS, CDR2 YFSETQ. The CDR3 coding sequence is TGCGCCAGCAGCTTGCCAGGGGATGGCTACACCTTC. It is translated as CASSLPGDGYTF.

A word on this clone: At the DNA level, this CDR3 is encoded by other sequences in the same sample as well. J is TRBJ1-4 and V is TRBV14; D gene uncertain. V lost 0 bases and J 7 bases, leaving 12 bases between the germline ends. The CDR3 runs 15 residues. Germline V gene data show CDR1 as SGHDN and CDR2 as FVKESK. CDR3 sequence: CASSQDRGYGEKLFF. CDR3 nucleotides: TGTGCCAGCAGCCAAGATCGGGGATACGGTGAAAAACTGTTTTTT.

This rearrangement joins TRBV27 to TRBJ1-5; 8 bases agree with TRBD1. The CDR3 spans 14 residues. With V trimmed by 5 bases and J by 6 bases, 6 bases remained unmatched. Per the germline V gene, CDR1 is MNHEY and CDR2 is SMNVEV (reference sequence). CDR3 coding DNA: TGTGCCAGCAGTCTCACAGGGGGGAGTCAGCCCCAGCATTTT. Translation: CASSLTGGSQPQHF.

In nucleotides, the CDR3 is TGTGCCAGCTCAATGAGCGGGAGGGCCTACAATGAGCAGTTCTTC. It is translated as CASSMSGRAYNEQFF. The chain uses TRBV18 and TRBJ2-1; 10 nucleotides agree with TRBD2. Trimming at V came to 5 bases and at J to 2 bases, leaving 3 bases not matched to a gene. Per germline, CDR1 KGHSH and CDR2 LQKENI. The CDR3 runs 15 residues.

The J gene is TRBJ2-7, the V gene TRBV7-6; TRBD2 aligns across 11 bases. Looked up from germline, CDR1 is SGHVS and CDR2 is FNYEAQ. The junction had 5 bases not matched to a gene; V was cut back by 4 bases and J by 6 bases. CDR3 length: 14 residues. The CDR3 spells CASSSLAGEGEQYF. CDR3 bases: TGTGCCAGCAGCTCACTAGCGGGAGAGGGCGAGCAGTACTTC.

This chain joins TRBV28 and TRBJ2-7; D unclear. This CDR3 contains 12 residues. V was trimmed by 10 bases and J by 3 bases, leaving 13 bases between them. Germline loops: CDR1 MDHEN, CDR2 SYDVKM. CDR3 in DNA: TGTGCCACCCGGAGTCTAAGCTACGAGCAGTACTTC. This sequence encodes CATRSLSYEQYF.